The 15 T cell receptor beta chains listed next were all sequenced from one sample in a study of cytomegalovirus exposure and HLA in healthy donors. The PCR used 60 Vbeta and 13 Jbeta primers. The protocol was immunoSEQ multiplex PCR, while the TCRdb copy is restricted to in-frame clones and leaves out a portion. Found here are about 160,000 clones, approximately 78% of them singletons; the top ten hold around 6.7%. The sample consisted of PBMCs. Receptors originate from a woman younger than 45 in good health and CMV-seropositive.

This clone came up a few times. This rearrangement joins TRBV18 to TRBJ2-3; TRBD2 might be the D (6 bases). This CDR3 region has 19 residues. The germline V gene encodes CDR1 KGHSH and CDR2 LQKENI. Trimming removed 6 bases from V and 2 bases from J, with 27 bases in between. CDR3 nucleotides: TGTGCCAGCTCCTCCCCACCAACTTCTTTGCGGGGCTACACAGATACGCAGTATTTT. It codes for CASSSPPTSLRGYTDTQYF. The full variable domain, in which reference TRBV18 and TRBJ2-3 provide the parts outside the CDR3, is NAGVMQNPRHLVRRRGQEARLRCSPMKGHSHVYWYRQLPEEGLKFMVYLQKENIIDESGMPKERFSAEFPKEGPSILRIQQVVRGDSAAYFCASSSPPTSLRGYTDTQYFGPGTRLTVL.

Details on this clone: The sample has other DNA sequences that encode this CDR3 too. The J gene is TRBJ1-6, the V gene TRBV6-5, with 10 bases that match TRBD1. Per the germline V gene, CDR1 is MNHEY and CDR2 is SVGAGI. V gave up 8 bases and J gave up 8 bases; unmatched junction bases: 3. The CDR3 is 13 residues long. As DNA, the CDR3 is TGTGCCAGCCGAGGACAGGGGGATTCACCCCTCCACTTT. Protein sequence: CASRGQGDSPLHF.

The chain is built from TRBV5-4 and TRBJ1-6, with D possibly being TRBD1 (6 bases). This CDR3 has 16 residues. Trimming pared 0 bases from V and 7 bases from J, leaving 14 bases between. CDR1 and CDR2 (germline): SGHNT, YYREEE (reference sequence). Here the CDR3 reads CASSLGEGGRNSPLHF. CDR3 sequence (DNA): TGTGCCAGCAGCTTGGGGGAAGGGGGAAGGAATTCACCCCTCCACTTT.

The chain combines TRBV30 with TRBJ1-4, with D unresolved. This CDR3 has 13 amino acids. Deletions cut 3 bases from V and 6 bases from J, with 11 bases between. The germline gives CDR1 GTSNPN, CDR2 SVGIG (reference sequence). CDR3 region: CAWSPSSDEKLFF. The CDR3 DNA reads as TGTGCCTGGAGCCCCTCATCGGATGAAAAACTGTTTTTT.

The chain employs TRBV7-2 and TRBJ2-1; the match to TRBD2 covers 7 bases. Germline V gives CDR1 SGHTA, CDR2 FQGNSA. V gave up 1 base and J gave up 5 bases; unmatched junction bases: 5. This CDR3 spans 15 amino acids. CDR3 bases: TGTGCCAGCAGCTTAGGGGGGGGAGGAAACAATGAGCAGTTCTTC. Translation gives CASSLGGGGNNEQFF. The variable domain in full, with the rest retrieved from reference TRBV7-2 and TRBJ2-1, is GAGVSQSPSNKVTEKGKDVELRCDPISGHTALYWYRQSLGQGLEFLIYFQGNSAPDKSGLPSDRFSAERTGGSVSTLTIQRTQQEDSAVYLCASSLGGGGNNEQFFGPGTRLTVL.

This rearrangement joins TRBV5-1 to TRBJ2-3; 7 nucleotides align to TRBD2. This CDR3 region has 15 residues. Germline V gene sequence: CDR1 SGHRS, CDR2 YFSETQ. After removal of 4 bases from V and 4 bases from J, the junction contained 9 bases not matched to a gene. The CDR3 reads CASSTPGGTADTQYF. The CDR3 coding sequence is TGCGCCAGCAGCACCCCCGGGGGGACGGCAGATACGCAGTATTTT. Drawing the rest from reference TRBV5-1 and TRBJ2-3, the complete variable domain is KAGVTQTPRYLIKTRGQQVTLSCSPISGHRSVSWYQQTPGQGLQFLFEYFSETQRNKGNFPGRFSGRQFSNSRSEMNVSTLELGDSALYLCASSTPGGTADTQYFGPGTRLTVL.

The DNA for the CDR3 is TGTGCCAGCAGTCACGCCGGGACAGGAACCTACGAGCAGTACTTC. Residues: CASSHAGTGTYEQYF. This chain uses TRBV28 with TRBJ2-7, with TRBD1 matching over 8 bases. The germline CDR1 and CDR2 sequences are MDHEN and SYDVKM. The CDR3 contains 15 residues. The J segment lost 2 bases and the V segment lost 5 bases, leaving 8 bases of the junction unmatched.

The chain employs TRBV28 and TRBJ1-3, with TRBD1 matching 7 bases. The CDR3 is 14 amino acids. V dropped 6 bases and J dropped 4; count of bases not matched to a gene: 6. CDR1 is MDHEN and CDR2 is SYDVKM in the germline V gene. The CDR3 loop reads CASSRDRAGNTIYF. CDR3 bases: TGTGCCAGCAGCCGCGACAGGGCGGGAAACACCATATATTTT.

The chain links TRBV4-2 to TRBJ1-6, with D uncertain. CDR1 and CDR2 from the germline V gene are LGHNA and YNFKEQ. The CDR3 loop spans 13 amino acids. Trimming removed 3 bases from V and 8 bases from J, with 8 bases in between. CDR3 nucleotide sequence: TGTGCCAGCAGCCAGAGGGTGGATTCACCCCTCCACTTT. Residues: CASSQRVDSPLHF.

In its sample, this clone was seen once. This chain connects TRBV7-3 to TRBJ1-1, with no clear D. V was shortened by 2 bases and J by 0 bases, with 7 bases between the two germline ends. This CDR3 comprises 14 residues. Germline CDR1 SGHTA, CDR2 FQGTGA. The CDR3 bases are TGTGCCAGCAGCTTAGGCGGGATGAACACTGAAGCTTTCTTT. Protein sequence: CASSLGGMNTEAFF.

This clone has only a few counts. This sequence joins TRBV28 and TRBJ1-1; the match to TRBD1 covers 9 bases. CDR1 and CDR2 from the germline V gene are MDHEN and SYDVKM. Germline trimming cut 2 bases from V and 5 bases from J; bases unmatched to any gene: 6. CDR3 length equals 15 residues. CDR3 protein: CASSLLQGAGTEAFF. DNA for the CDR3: TGTGCCAGCAGTTTACTACAGGGGGCGGGTACTGAAGCTTTCTTT.

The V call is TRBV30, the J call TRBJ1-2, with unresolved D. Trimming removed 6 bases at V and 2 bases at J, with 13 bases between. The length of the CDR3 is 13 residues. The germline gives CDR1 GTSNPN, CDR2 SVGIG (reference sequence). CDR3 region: CACRRGNNYGYTF. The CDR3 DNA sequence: TGTGCCTGTCGTAGAGGGAACAACTATGGCTACACCTTC.

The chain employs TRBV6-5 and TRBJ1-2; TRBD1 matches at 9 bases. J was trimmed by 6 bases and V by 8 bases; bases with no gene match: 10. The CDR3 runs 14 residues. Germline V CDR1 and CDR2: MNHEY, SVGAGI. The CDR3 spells CASLTGQGRHGYTF. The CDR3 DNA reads TGTGCCAGCCTAACTGGACAGGGGAGACATGGCTACACCTTC.

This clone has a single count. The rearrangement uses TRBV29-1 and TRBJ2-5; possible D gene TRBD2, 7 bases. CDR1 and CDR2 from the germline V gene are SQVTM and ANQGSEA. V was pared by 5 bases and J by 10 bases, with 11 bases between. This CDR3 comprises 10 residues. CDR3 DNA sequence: TGCAGCGTTAAGGGGGGGAGCCAGTACTTC. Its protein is CSVKGGSQYF.

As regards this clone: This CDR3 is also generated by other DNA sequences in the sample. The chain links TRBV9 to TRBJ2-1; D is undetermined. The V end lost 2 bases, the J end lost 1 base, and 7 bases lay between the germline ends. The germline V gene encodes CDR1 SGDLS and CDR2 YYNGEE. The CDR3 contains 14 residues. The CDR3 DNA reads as TGTGCCAGCAGCGTTAGCACGTCCTACAATGAGCAGTTCTTC. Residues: CASSVSTSYNEQFF.